Following are 25 T cell receptor beta chains from one sample sequenced in a study of cytomegalovirus exposure and HLA in healthy donors. Vbeta (60) and Jbeta (13) primers were used in the PCR. Clones were sequenced by immunoSEQ multiplex PCR, and TCRdb holds only the in-frame ones, with some missing. The sample shows more than 85,000 clones, 76% of them seen only once. The sequenced material came from PBMCs. The receptors were gathered from a man aged 30-40 years in good health and CMV-seropositive.

This clone was counted between two and nine times. The chain uses TRBV6-5 and TRBJ1-6; 9 bases align to TRBD1. V was clipped by 4 bases and J by 9 bases; unmatched bases: 4. The CDR3 has 14 amino acids. CDR1 MNHEY and CDR2 SVGAGI come from the germline V gene. CDR3 region: CASSFTGGRSPLHF. CDR3 DNA sequence: TGTGCCAGCAGTTTTACAGGGGGCCGTTCACCCCTCCACTTT.

The chain carries TRBV30 and TRBJ2-3; 11 bases fit TRBD2. Trimming removed 5 bases from V and 10 bases from J; junction bases left unmatched: 14. Germline values: CDR1 GTSNPN, CDR2 SVGIG (reference sequence). The CDR3 length is 15 residues. The CDR3 region has the DNA TGTGCCTGGGTTAGCGGGGGGGCCCCACAGGGGGCGCAGTATTTT. It is translated as CAWVSGGAPQGAQYF.

This clone turned up a few times. CDR3 sequence (DNA): TGTGCCAGCAGGGGGGTGGGGGCCACTGAAGCTTTCTTT. Protein: CASRGVGATEAFF. The rearrangement links TRBV19 to TRBJ1-1, with 7 bases aligning to TRBD1. This CDR3 has 13 amino acids. J lost 4 bases, V lost 9 bases, and 8 bases had no gene match. CDR1 is LNHDA, CDR2 SQIVND, per germline (reference sequence).

The chain employs TRBV5-1 and TRBJ2-1; 7 bases are shared with TRBD2. CDR3 size: 14 residues. The V and J ends lost 6 bases and 2 bases, in that order; junction bases with no gene match: 5. In germline, CDR1 is SGHRS, CDR2 YFSETQ. CDR3 nucleotide sequence: TGCGCCAGCACCCCTAGCGGTACCTACAATGAGCAGTTCTTC. Translated: CASTPSGTYNEQFF.

V gene TRBV15 combines with J gene TRBJ1-2, with D perhaps matching TRBD1 (6 bases). Trimming stripped 0 bases from V and 8 bases from J, with 13 bases between. Germline V gene lookup returns CDR1 LNHNV and CDR2 YYDKDF (reference sequence). The length of the CDR3 is 14 residues. CDR3 DNA sequence: TGTGCCACCAGCAGAGATCTGGGGGCAGAGGGCTACACCTTC. Its translation: CATSRDLGAEGYTF.

This chain joins TRBV4-3 and TRBJ2-3, with D hard to call. CDR1 is LGHNA, CDR2 YSLEER, per germline. The CDR3 spans 14 residues. Trimming took off 3 bases at V and 2 bases at J, with 9 bases between the two ends. CDR3 protein: CASSQVQSTDTQYF. CDR3 coding DNA: TGCGCCAGCAGCCAGGTGCAGTCCACAGATACGCAGTATTTT.

This clone has only a few counts. This rearrangement joins TRBV9 to TRBJ2-3, with D tentatively TRBD2 (6 bases). CDR1 is SGDLS, CDR2 YYNGEE, per germline. Trimming pared 0 bases from V and 4 bases from J, leaving 12 bases between. There are 15 residues in the CDR3. In nucleotides, the CDR3 is TGTGCCAGCAGCGTAGAGTCGGGGGAGGCAGATACGCAGTATTTT. Its protein is CASSVESGEADTQYF.

J is TRBJ2-3 and V is TRBV2; 10 bases match TRBD2. CDR1 is SNHLY and CDR2 is FYNNEI in the germline V gene. This CDR3 spans 15 amino acids. V shed 6 bases and J 2 bases; nucleotides not matched to a gene: 5. The CDR3 here is CASRALAGNTDTQYF. In DNA form, the CDR3 reads TGTGCCAGCAGGGCACTAGCGGGGAACACAGATACGCAGTATTTT.

CDR3 coding DNA: TGTGCCAGCTCCCCGGGGGCTAGCGGCGGACGGGCGCAGTATTTT. Residues: CASSPGASGGRAQYF. The chain is built from TRBV27 and TRBJ2-3; TRBD2 might be the D (7 bases). Trimming cost V 8 bases and J 10 bases, with 25 bases left between them. There are 15 residues in the CDR3. CDR1 MNHEY and CDR2 SMNVEV come from the germline V gene (reference sequence).

CDR3 in DNA: TGCGCCAGCAGCCCGGACATTTCCTACGAGCAGTACTTC. Translating it yields CASSPDISYEQYF. This chain uses TRBV5-1 with TRBJ2-7, with TRBD1 as a possible D gene (5 bases). The CDR3 runs to 13 residues. Germline CDR1 and CDR2: SGHRS and YFSETQ. V was shortened by 4 bases and J by 1 base, with 9 bases between the two germline ends.

V and J are TRBV20-1 and TRBJ1-2; no reliable D call. Germline V gives CDR1 DFQATT, CDR2 SNEGSKA (reference sequence). V was cut by 6 bases and J by 4 bases, with 9 bases left in between. The CDR3 spans 11 residues. The CDR3 sequence is CSAERAYGYTF. CDR3 nucleotide sequence: TGCAGTGCGGAGAGGGCCTATGGCTACACCTTC.

V usage is TRBV27 and J usage is TRBJ1-5; 8 nucleotides align to TRBD1. The length of the CDR3 is 15 residues. Per the germline V gene, CDR1 is MNHEY and CDR2 is SMNVEV (reference sequence). V was clipped by 5 bases and J by 3 bases; unmatched bases: 6. This chain's CDR3 is CASSPGQGVNQPQHF. CDR3 DNA sequence: TGTGCCAGCAGTCCCGGACAGGGCGTCAATCAGCCCCAGCATTTT.

The chain combines TRBV27 with TRBJ2-7; 10 bases are a match to TRBD1. The V segment lost 6 bases and the J segment 8 bases; nucleotides outside the gene matches: 10. CDR3 length: 14 amino acids. The germline V gene has CDR1 MNHEY and CDR2 SMNVEV (reference sequence). The DNA of the CDR3 is TGTGCCAGCAGACCCGGGACAGGGGTTGTGAAGCAGTACTTC. This encodes CASRPGTGVVKQYF.

The genes are TRBV7-9 and TRBJ2-5, with unresolved D. Germline CDR1 is SEHNR and CDR2 is FQNEAQ (reference sequence). V lost 5 bases and J 5 bases, leaving 12 bases between the germline ends. This CDR3 has 13 residues. The CDR3: CASSLGVEETQYF. CDR3 bases: TGTGCCAGCAGCCTAGGCGTAGAGGAGACCCAGTACTTC.

V usage is TRBV6-5 and J usage is TRBJ2-1, with 9 bases identical to TRBD1. V was pared by 0 bases and J by 12 bases, with 6 bases of the junction left unmatched. Germline-derived CDR1 and CDR2 are MNHEY and SVGAGI. CDR3 size: 14 residues. The chain's CDR3 is CASSYSTGGERQFF. The CDR3 nucleotides read TGTGCCAGCAGTTACTCGACAGGGGGTGAAAGGCAGTTCTTC.

The chain joins TRBV7-6 to TRBJ2-6; D not certain. Germline-derived CDR1 and CDR2 are SGHVS and FNYEAQ. This CDR3 contains 15 residues. The V and J ends lost 4 bases and 0 bases respectively, with 7 bases between them. CDR3 residues: CASSSTASGANVLTF. CDR3 nucleotides: TGTGCCAGCAGCTCCACAGCCTCTGGGGCCAACGTCCTGACTTTC.

CDR3 DNA sequence: TGTGCCAGCAGCTTAGTTGGGGGGGCTGCGAACACCGGGGAGCTGTTTTTT. Amino acid sequence: CASSLVGGAANTGELFF. The V and J genes are TRBV7-2 and TRBJ2-2; the D gene is possibly TRBD2 (7 bases). Germline V gene data show CDR1 as SGHTA and CDR2 as FQGNSA. With 1 base removed from V and 0 bases from J, the gap between germline ends came to 12 bases. The CDR3 length is 17 residues.

Regarding this clone: The identical CDR3 is also encoded by other nucleotide sequences in the sample. DNA for the CDR3: TGTGCCAGCAGTGAATTGCAGCGGGGGAACACAGATACGCAGTATTTT. Protein: CASSELQRGNTDTQYF. The rearrangement uses TRBV25-1 and TRBJ2-3; 8 nucleotides agree with TRBD2. The CDR3 is made up of 16 amino acids. V shed 1 base and J 2 bases; nucleotides not matched to a gene: 5. Germline assignment: CDR1 MGHDK and CDR2 SYGVNS.

The genes are TRBV4-1 and TRBJ2-2; a possible D gene is TRBD1 (6 bases). Germline assignment: CDR1 MGHRA and CDR2 YSYEKL. This CDR3 has 14 amino acids. V dropped 5 bases and J dropped 5 bases, with 12 bases sitting between them. The CDR3 region has the DNA TGCGCCAGCAGCGGGGGCGGTGGGACCGGGGAGCTGTTTTTT. Its translation: CASSGGGGTGELFF.

As regards this clone: Other DNA sequences within the sample encode an identical CDR3. The rearrangement uses TRBV6-1 and TRBJ1-5; D is uncertain. The CDR3 covers 13 residues. Between the trimmed V and J ends, which lost 3 bases and 0 bases, there was a span of 3 bases. Germline-derived CDR1 and CDR2 are MNHNS and SASEGT. The CDR3 loop is CASSESSNQPQHF. The CDR3 coding sequence is TGTGCCAGCAGTGAGAGTAGCAATCAGCCCCAGCATTTT.

This sequence joins TRBV30 and TRBJ2-3, with TRBD1 as a possible D gene (7 bases). Germline loops: CDR1 GTSNPN, CDR2 SVGIG (reference sequence). The CDR3 length is 14 residues. The V gene lost 6 bases and the J gene lost 0 bases, with 13 bases spanning the gap. The CDR3 DNA follows: TGTGCCTGCCAACAGGGGACTAGCACAGATACGCAGTATTTT. This codes for CACQQGTSTDTQYF.

This clone was seen only a few times. The chain couples TRBV7-2 to TRBJ2-7; D not certain. In germline, CDR1 is SGHTA, CDR2 FQGNSA. V was cut by 1 base and J by 3 bases, with 10 bases left in between. This CDR3 is built from 14 residues. In nucleotides, the CDR3 is TGTGCCAGCAGCTTAGACCCTACGGGCTACGAGCAGTACTTC. Residues: CASSLDPTGYEQYF.

The V gene is TRBV7-9, the J gene TRBJ1-2; D perhaps matches TRBD1 (6 bases). CDR1 is SEHNR and CDR2 is FQNEAQ in the germline V gene (reference sequence). With 5 bases removed from V and 4 bases from J, the gap between germline ends came to 14 bases. The CDR3 loop spans 14 amino acids. The CDR3 DNA reads TGTGCCAGCAGCGCCGCCGGGACACTCTATGGCTACACCTTC. It translates to CASSAAGTLYGYTF.

The V call is TRBV4-3, the J call TRBJ2-5; 11 positions match TRBD2. TRBJ2-7 explains the end of the DNA better; the J call may be wrong. CDR1 and CDR2 (germline): LGHNA, YSLEER. The CDR3 covers 18 residues. In nucleotides, the CDR3 is TGCGCCAGCAGCCACGCGATTGCTAGCGGGGGGTTTCGGAACGAGCAGTACTTC. Its protein is CASSHAIASGGFRNEQYF.

This chain uses TRBV7-8 with TRBJ2-7; TRBD1 is a possible D gene (6 bases). Germline CDR1 reads SGHVS; CDR2 reads FQNEAQ. Trimming took off 5 bases at V and 7 bases at J, with 21 bases between the two ends. The CDR3 has 15 residues. The DNA for the CDR3 is TGTGCCAGCAGCCCGACTGACAGGCTTTGGTGGGAGCAGTACTTC. This translates into CASSPTDRLWWEQYF.